This T cell receptor (beta chain) came from a study of blood T cell repertoires in COVID-19. Produced via immunoSEQ multiplex PCR; TCRdb's table is partial and in-frame only. The table has some 120,000 clones, less than 95% seen once; the top ten hold 1.5% to 2%. This CDR3 has 21 residues. The chain uses TRBV21-1 and TRBJ2-6; the table's D call, TRBD1, was not checked against the DNA. TRBV21-1 corresponds to a pseudogene. This TCR was sampled from a human donor with active COVID-19. The donor label of this sample is uncertain. The specimen sequenced was peripheral blood. The CDR3 nucleotides are TGTGCCAGCACCATCTCGACCGGGACAGGGGGCTATCCCTCTGGGGCCAACGTCCTGACTTTC. It encodes CASTISTGTGGYPSGANVLTF.